One sample yielded the 19 T cell receptor beta chains listed below, sequenced in a study of T cells in Graves' hyperthyroidism and ophthalmopathy. What was amplified from RNA transcripts were TCR beta CDR3 regions. Initially, a first-round RT-PCR of the TCR CDR3 employed the HTBI primer set. One entry per CDR3 protein, called by TCRdb with MiXCR from the multiplex PCR reads. Here the sample spans 490,000 or so distinct CDR3 sequences, roughly 23% being singletons. The sample taken for sequencing was blood. These receptors were taken from a woman in her 70s with Graves' ophthalmopathy.

Points on this clonotype: This may be a read error, as it is one base from a much larger clone. V and J are TRBV20-1 and TRBJ1-1; possibly TRBD1 for D (5 bases). This CDR3 is built from 15 residues. The V gene's germline CDR1 is DFQATT and CDR2 SNEGSKA (reference sequence). The V and J ends lost 2 bases and 4 bases respectively, with 17 bases between them. CDR3 in amino acids: CSARNSGGRSTEAFF. The CDR3, as DNA: TGCAGTGCTAGAAATAGCGGGGGGAGGAGCACTGAAGCTTTCTTT.

This clonotype was observed a handful of times. The V call is TRBV28, the J call TRBJ2-7; 8 nucleotides agree with TRBD2. The trim removed 5 bases at V and 2 bases at J, leaving 5 bases unmatched. The CDR3 is 14 amino acids. Germline assignment: CDR1 MDHEN and CDR2 SYDVKM. The CDR3: CASSTSGPPYEQYF. The CDR3 coding sequence is TGTGCCAGCAGTACTAGCGGTCCGCCCTACGAGCAGTACTTC.

V usage is TRBV5-1 and J usage is TRBJ2-7; 13 positions match TRBD2. The length of the CDR3 is 15 residues. Germline CDR1 reads SGHRS; CDR2 reads YFSETQ. Trimming at V came to 4 bases and at J to 5 bases, leaving 6 bases not matched to a gene. CDR3 DNA: TGCGCCAGCAGCGTCTCCGGGACTAGCGGGAACGAGCAGTACTTC. Residues: CASSVSGTSGNEQYF. Using reference TRBV5-1 and TRBJ2-7 for the parts outside the CDR3, the full variable domain is KAGVTQTPRYLIKTRGQQVTLSCSPISGHRSVSWYQQTPGQGLQFLFEYFSETQRNKGNFPGRFSGRQFSNSRSEMNVSTLELGDSALYLCASSVSGTSGNEQYFGPGTRLTVT.

This sequence joins TRBV6-2 or TRBV6-3 and TRBJ2-1, with 7 bases matching TRBD2. This CDR3 has 15 amino acids. Looked up from germline, CDR1 is MNHEY and CDR2 is SVGEGT. The junction had 12 bases not matched to a gene; V was cut back by 6 bases and J by 7 bases. CDR3 region: CASSLLGEGRNEQFF. CDR3 sequence (DNA): TGTGCCAGCAGCCTCTTGGGGGAGGGCCGGAATGAGCAGTTCTTC.

This clonotype was recorded at least ten times. This rearrangement joins TRBV28 to TRBJ1-6; tentative D call: TRBD1 (6 bases). The V end was cut by 6 bases, the J end by 3 bases, with 15 bases between. Germline-derived CDR1 and CDR2 are MDHEN and SYDVKM. The CDR3 totals 16 residues. CDR3 DNA: TGTGCCAGCAGCTCAAGGGGGGGGTTCTATAATTCACCCCTCCACTTT. As protein: CASSSRGGFYNSPLHF.

The gene calls are TRBV12-3 or TRBV12-4 and TRBJ2-1; 11 bases line up with TRBD2. The CDR3 is made up of 15 amino acids. J lost 8 bases, V lost 1 base, and 4 bases had no gene match. CDR3: CASSLEVAGGYEQFF. CDR3 in DNA: TGTGCCAGCAGTTTAGAAGTAGCGGGAGGGTATGAGCAGTTCTTC.

The chain recombines TRBV19 with TRBJ1-3, with TRBD1 as a possible D gene (6 bases). Germline V gene data show CDR1 as LNHDA and CDR2 as SQIVND (reference sequence). V lost 4 bases and J 3 bases, leaving 13 bases between the germline ends. The CDR3 sequence is 15 residues long. The CDR3 is CASSTGTIIGNTIYF. In DNA form, the CDR3 reads TGTGCCAGTAGTACCGGGACAATCATTGGAAACACCATATATTTT.

The V and J genes are TRBV7-2 and TRBJ2-7; D not certain. CDR1 is SGHTA and CDR2 is FQGNSA in the germline V gene. This CDR3 is built from 13 residues. V was clipped by 4 bases and J by 2 bases, with 9 bases between them. CDR3 DNA sequence: TGTGCCAGCAGCTCGAGAGTCCCCTACGAGCAGTACTTC. It translates to CASSSRVPYEQYF.

The sample holds a few counts of this clonotype. The DNA of the CDR3 is TGTGCCAGCAGTTTAGTGCCTAGCGGCTCCTACGAGCAGTACTTC. The encoded protein is CASSLVPSGSYEQYF. This rearrangement joins TRBV27 to TRBJ2-7; 7 positions match TRBD2. CDR1 and CDR2 from the germline V gene are MNHEY and SMNVEV (reference sequence). The CDR3 has 15 residues. V lost 2 bases and J lost 0; bases outside the gene matches: 4.

At least ten counts were recorded for this clonotype. The rearrangement uses TRBV28 and TRBJ1-5; tentatively, D is TRBD1 (5 bases). Per germline, CDR1 MDHEN and CDR2 SYDVKM. The CDR3 contains 16 residues. V was cut by 1 base and J by 0 bases, with 10 bases left in between. The CDR3 coding sequence is TGTGCCAGCAGTTTATCCCAGGGTTCTAGCAATCAGCCCCAGCATTTT. Translated: CASSLSQGSSNQPQHF.

The J gene is TRBJ1-3, the V gene TRBV5-1; D call uncertain. Deletions cut 0 bases from V and 0 bases from J, with 10 bases between. Germline V lookup: CDR1 SGHRS, CDR2 YFSETQ. The CDR3 loop spans 16 amino acids. DNA of the CDR3: TGCGCCAGCAGCTTGGATCAGGTTCTCTCTGGAAACACCATATATTTT. As protein: CASSLDQVLSGNTIYF.

This clonotype was seen repeatedly, ten times or more. The chain employs TRBV12-3 or TRBV12-4 and TRBJ1-1, with D perhaps TRBD1 (6 bases). This CDR3 spans 13 amino acids. V lost 6 bases, J lost 7 bases, and 15 bases lay in between. The CDR3 loop is CASREGGEGEAFF. CDR3 nucleotides: TGTGCCAGCAGGGAAGGGGGTGAAGGTGAAGCTTTCTTT.

This clonotype appeared many times. The chain combines TRBV28 with TRBJ2-3; possible D gene TRBD1, 5 bases. Germline V gives CDR1 MDHEN, CDR2 SYDVKM. V was shortened by 3 bases and J by 2 bases, with 15 bases between the two germline ends. This CDR3 region has 16 residues. The CDR3 region has the DNA TGTGCCAGCAGTTTTGGAAACAGGCTACTCACAGATACGCAGTATTTT. Residues: CASSFGNRLLTDTQYF.

The V gene is TRBV7-9, the J gene TRBJ2-1; 7 nucleotides agree with TRBD2. J lost 0 bases, V lost 1 base, and 6 bases had no gene match. Germline V gives CDR1 SEHNR, CDR2 FQNEAQ (reference sequence). CDR3 size: 17 residues. In nucleotides, the CDR3 is TGTGCCAGCAGCTTAGGTAGCGGGCGGAGCTCCTACAATGAGCAGTTCTTC. This gives the protein CASSLGSGRSSYNEQFF.

The genes are TRBV6-2 or TRBV6-3 and TRBJ2-7, with a tentative D call TRBD2 (7 bases). Germline CDR1 MNHEY, CDR2 SVGEGT. V lost 7 bases and J 5 bases, leaving 18 bases between the germline ends. This CDR3 spans 14 amino acids. The CDR3 region has the DNA TGTGCCAGCAAAGGACTCGGGGGGACAAACGAGCAGTACTTC. Its translation is CASKGLGGTNEQYF.

In this sample, this clonotype turned up many times. The chain employs TRBV5-1 and TRBJ1-2, with D perhaps TRBD1 (6 bases). This CDR3 contains 11 residues. CDR1 and CDR2 (germline): SGHRS, YFSETQ. V lost 4 bases and J lost 6, with 7 bases in between. The CDR3 sequence is CASSNRDGYTF. The CDR3 DNA reads as TGCGCCAGCAGCAACAGGGATGGCTACACCTTC.

This clonotype was recorded many times. The rearrangement links TRBV24-1 to TRBJ2-3; TRBD1 might be the D (6 bases). Deletions cut 3 bases from V and 1 base from J, with 13 bases between. Looked up from germline, CDR1 is KGHDR and CDR2 is SFDVKD. The CDR3 has 16 residues. The CDR3 DNA reads TGTGCCACCAGTGATCCGAGGGGGTTCCGCACAGATACGCAGTATTTT. Amino acid sequence: CATSDPRGFRTDTQYF.

There are many counts of this clonotype. The chain combines TRBV2 with TRBJ2-5; 7 nucleotides agree with TRBD2. Germline V lookup: CDR1 SNHLY, CDR2 FYNNEI. Germline trimming cut 4 bases from V and 5 bases from J; bases unmatched to any gene: 7. The CDR3 has 14 residues. The CDR3 is CASSVAGVGETQYF. CDR3 bases: TGTGCCAGCAGTGTTGCGGGAGTTGGGGAGACCCAGTACTTC.

This clonotype was picked up a small number of times. The chain combines TRBV24-1 with TRBJ2-3, with TRBD1 identical over 8 bases. Germline trimming cut 4 bases from V and 0 bases from J; bases unmatched to any gene: 5. The germline V gene encodes CDR1 KGHDR and CDR2 SFDVKD. The CDR3 loop spans 16 amino acids. The CDR3 nucleotides read TGTGCCACCAGTGAATCCACAGGGGGAAGCACAGATACGCAGTATTTT. Encoded protein: CATSESTGGSTDTQYF.